This entry lists 9 T cell receptor beta chains sequenced from one sample in a study of blood T cell repertoires in COVID-19 (dated by TCRdb to the early 2020s). Receptors were amplified or captured by the immunoSEQ multiplex PCR assay. TCRdb provides this immuneACCESS table in a form limited to in-frame rearrangements. Some clones are lacking; in checked studies, under half of them reflect an unresolved V gene, and why the rest are absent is not known. The sample contains fewer than 350,000 clones, roughly nine tenths of them found a single time. The ten largest account for approximately 12% of the sample. The sequenced sample consisted of peripheral blood. The receptors shown here come from a woman in her 30s with COVID-19, enrolled during active disease.

This clone was detected a few times. The chain recombines TRBV5-1 with TRBJ1-3; weak D call: TRBD1 (5 bases). Germline lookup yields CDR1 SGHRS and CDR2 YFSETQ. Trimming pared 0 bases from V and 0 bases from J, leaving 16 bases between. The CDR3 spans 18 residues. The DNA of the CDR3 is TGCGCCAGCAGCTTGGCCCGGGGGGGTCGCTTCTCTGGAAACACCATATATTTT. The encoded protein is CASSLARGGRFSGNTIYF.

The CDR3 reads CASSVDRATLRGTEAFF. CDR3 sequence (DNA): TGTGCCAGCAGCGTAGACAGGGCGACCCTACGGGGCACTGAAGCTTTCTTT. The gene calls are TRBV9 and TRBJ1-1; possible D gene TRBD1, 6 bases. Per germline, CDR1 SGDLS and CDR2 YYNGEE. V dropped 0 bases and J dropped 4 bases, with 19 bases sitting between them. CDR3 size: 17 residues.

The chain uses TRBV6-2 or TRBV6-3 and TRBJ1-6; no definite D call. Germline V gene lookup returns CDR1 MNHEY and CDR2 SVGEGT. Trimming cost V 7 bases and J 10 bases, with 17 bases left between them. The CDR3 contains 14 residues. The CDR3 DNA follows: TGTGCCAGCACCCCCCCCTCGAGGAACTCACCCCTCCACTTT. Protein: CASTPPSRNSPLHF.

This chain joins TRBV4-1 and TRBJ2-1; 14 bases fit TRBD2. There are 15 residues in the CDR3. V was pared by 1 base and J by 9 bases, with 2 bases of the junction left unmatched. Germline V CDR1 and CDR2: MGHRA, YSYEKL. Here the CDR3 DNA reads TGCGCCAGCAGCCAAGGACTAGCGGGGGGGGTTGAGCAGTTCTTC. Translation gives CASSQGLAGGVEQFF.

V is TRBV11-2 and J is TRBJ2-7, with no clear D. The V end was cut by 2 bases, the J end by 0 bases, with 14 bases between. CDR3 size: 16 residues. Per germline, CDR1 SGHAT and CDR2 FQNNGV. CDR3 sequence (DNA): TGTGCCAGCAGCTTACCCTGGATGGGCAGCTCCTACGAGCAGTACTTC. This gives the protein CASSLPWMGSSYEQYF.

The chain recombines TRBV4-1 with TRBJ1-2; 9 bases align to TRBD1. This CDR3 region has 16 residues. Germline-derived CDR1 and CDR2 are MGHRA and YSYEKL. After removal of 0 bases from V and 4 bases from J, the junction contained 6 bases not matched to a gene. The CDR3 loop is CASSQDADRGLYGYTF. CDR3 nucleotides: TGCGCCAGCAGCCAAGATGCGGACAGGGGACTCTATGGCTACACCTTC.

The chain employs TRBV5-6 and TRBJ1-1; D remains ambiguous. The CDR3 sequence is 16 residues long. Per the germline V gene, CDR1 is SGHDT and CDR2 is YYEEEE. Between the trimmed V and J ends, which lost 1 base and 0 bases, there was a span of 13 bases. As DNA, the CDR3 is TGTGCCAGCAGCTTGAACGGTAGCCCCATGAACACTGAAGCTTTCTTT. This gives the protein CASSLNGSPMNTEAFF.

This CDR3 reads CASSLVPGGVTEAFF. CDR3 in DNA: TGCGCCAGCAGCTTGGTCCCAGGGGGCGTTACTGAAGCTTTCTTT. This chain joins TRBV5-1 and TRBJ1-1, with 8 bases aligning to TRBD1. Looked up from germline, CDR1 is SGHRS and CDR2 is YFSETQ. Trimming removed 0 bases from V and 5 bases from J; junction bases left unmatched: 6. This CDR3 region has 15 residues.

The chain employs TRBV5-4 and TRBJ2-7; 8 bases agree with TRBD1. The CDR3 totals 16 residues. J gave up 0 bases and V 0 bases, and 5 bases lay outside the gene matches. Germline assignment: CDR1 SGHNT and CDR2 YYREEE (reference sequence). The CDR3 loop is CASSLVRQGASYEQYF. As DNA, the CDR3 is TGTGCCAGCAGCTTGGTCCGCCAGGGGGCCTCCTACGAGCAGTACTTC. Supplemented by reference TRBV5-4 and TRBJ2-7, the full variable domain reads ETGVTQSPTHLIKTRGQQVTLRCSSQSGHNTVSWYQQALGQGPQFIFQYYREEENGRGNFPPRFSGLQFPNYSSELNVNALELDDSALYLCASSLVRQGASYEQYFGPGTRLTVT.